The present TCR beta chain was sequenced within a study of early T cells in non-severe SARS-CoV-2 infection. For the study at large: Chains stayed unpaired after sequencing of bulk RNA from unsorted whole blood.

This clonotype was counted at least ten times. CDR1 MGHRA and CDR2 YSYEKL come from the germline V gene. Trimming at V came to 0 bases and at J to 1 base, leaving 2 bases not matched to a gene. This CDR3 contains 16 residues. Attachment of unique molecular identifiers to individual cDNA molecules was performed. TCRdb re-analysed the 5' RACE reads in MiXCR, keeping a single row per CDR3 protein. The table has around 48,000 distinct CDR3 sequences, over 10% seen once; the top ten hold roughly 10%. The TCR originated in an adult who was a healthcare worker with PCR-confirmed SARS-CoV-2 infection or an uninfected control (not recorded which). Sequenced: whole blood. The J gene is TRBJ2-3, the V gene TRBV4-1; 9 bases are a match to TRBD2. DNA of the CDR3: TGCGCCAGCAGCCAAGACAGGACTAGCGGCACAGATACGCAGTATTTT. Its translation: CASSQDRTSGTDTQYF.